These 12 T cell receptor beta chains came from one sample sequenced in a study of blood T cell repertoires in COVID-19. Here immunoSEQ multiplex PCR was the method, and the copy in TCRdb shows in-frame clones only, minus some. The table shows 70,000 to 75,000 clones, with approximately 81% occurring only once. Input material: peripheral blood. The receptors were sampled from a woman at least 80 years old with active or convalescent COVID-19.

Only one count was recorded for this clone. The chain has TRBV29-1 and TRBJ2-3, with 10 bases identical to TRBD2. The CDR3 has 18 amino acids. The germline V gene has CDR1 SQVTM and CDR2 ANQGSEA. The junction had 9 bases not matched to a gene; V was cut back by 0 bases and J by 0 bases. CDR3 in amino acids: CSVEDAAGGAVSTDTQYF. The CDR3 DNA reads as TGCAGCGTTGAAGATGCAGCGGGAGGGGCCGTTAGCACAGATACGCAGTATTTT.

The chain recombines TRBV4-1 with TRBJ1-2; D possibly corresponds to TRBD1 (5 bases). The V end was cut by 4 bases, the J end by 1 base, with 7 bases between. The CDR3 length is 13 residues. Germline CDR1 reads MGHRA; CDR2 reads YSYEKL. The CDR3 here is CASSLQVNYGYTF. The CDR3 bases are TGCGCCAGCAGCCTACAGGTTAACTATGGCTACACCTTC.

J is TRBJ2-5 and V is TRBV2, with 7 bases lining up with TRBD1. The CDR3 covers 18 residues. Looked up from germline, CDR1 is SNHLY and CDR2 is FYNNEI. J was trimmed by 6 bases and V by 6 bases; bases with no gene match: 22. This CDR3 is CASSASGLTSTGWKTQYF. DNA for the CDR3: TGTGCCAGCAGCGCCTCTGGGTTGACATCGACAGGGTGGAAGACCCAGTACTTC. Combining the CDR3 with reference TRBV2 and TRBJ2-5 gives the whole variable domain EPEVTQTPSHQVTQMGQEVILRCVPISNHLYFYWYRQILGQKVEFLVSFYNNEISEKSEIFDDQFSVERPDGSNFTLKIRSTKLEDSAMYFCASSASGLTSTGWKTQYFGPGTRLLVL.

The gene calls are TRBV10-1 and TRBJ2-7; D call uncertain. CDR3 length: 14 amino acids. Trimming cost V 8 bases and J 2 bases, with 16 bases left between them. The germline V gene encodes CDR1 WNHNN and CDR2 SYGVQD (reference sequence). CDR3 bases: TGCGCCAGCTCGTCGTTAACTACCCCCTACGAGCAGTACTTC. Translated, it gives CASSSLTTPYEQYF.

In DNA, the CDR3 is TGTGCCAGCAGCCTTAGAGGGGGCGTCCTGACTTTC. Its protein product is CASSLRGGVLTF. This chain uses TRBV9 with TRBJ2-6; a possible D gene is TRBD1 (6 bases). Trimming removed 4 bases at V and 12 bases at J, with 11 bases between. There are 12 residues in the CDR3. CDR1 is SGDLS, CDR2 YYNGEE, per germline.

The chain joins TRBV10-1 to TRBJ1-4; D is unresolved. The CDR3 runs to 13 residues. V lost 4 bases to trimming and J lost 8 bases, with 11 bases between them. Germline values: CDR1 WNHNN, CDR2 SYGVQD (reference sequence). The CDR3 sequence: CASSASPGEKLFF. CDR3 in DNA: TGCGCCAGCAGTGCATCTCCCGGGGAAAAACTGTTTTTT.

There are a few counts of this clone. V is TRBV19 and J is TRBJ2-3; D might be TRBD2 (5 bases). This CDR3 is 14 amino acids long. The V gene's germline CDR1 is LNHDA and CDR2 SQIVND (reference sequence). V shed 10 bases and J shed 2 bases, with 16 bases lying between them. CDR3 residues: CATRAEPSTDTQYF. The CDR3 coding sequence is TGTGCCACCCGAGCGGAGCCGTCCACAGATACGCAGTATTTT.

This chain connects TRBV2 to TRBJ2-2; D is uncertain. Germline CDR1 reads SNHLY; CDR2 reads FYNNEI. The CDR3 is 14 residues long. V lost 6 bases, J lost 1 base, and 9 bases lay in between. The CDR3 sequence: CASRATVNTGELFF. CDR3 in DNA: TGTGCCAGCAGAGCGACTGTGAACACCGGGGAGCTGTTTTTT.

This clone was found a few times. The chain recombines TRBV4-2 with TRBJ2-3, with D hard to call. The CDR3 loop spans 14 amino acids. Trimming shortened V by 1 base and J by 4 bases, and 9 bases separated the two germline ends. Germline V gene sequence: CDR1 LGHNA, CDR2 YNFKEQ. This CDR3 is CASSQVPGSDTQYF. The CDR3 coding sequence is TGTGCCAGCAGCCAAGTCCCCGGTTCAGATACGCAGTATTTT.

This clone turned up a few times. The chain combines TRBV27 with TRBJ2-7; 9 bases agree with TRBD2. The V gene end was trimmed by 2 bases and the J gene end by 4 bases; junction bases not matched to a gene: 3. The CDR3 runs to 14 residues. Per germline, CDR1 MNHEY and CDR2 SMNVEV (reference sequence). CDR3 in amino acids: CASSLAGGPYEQYF. In DNA, the CDR3 is TGTGCCAGCAGTTTAGCGGGAGGGCCATACGAGCAGTACTTC.

This sequence joins TRBV27 and TRBJ1-4; D not certain. CDR1 is MNHEY, CDR2 SMNVEV, per germline (reference sequence). V lost 7 bases and J 8 bases, leaving 11 bases between the germline ends. The CDR3 runs 12 residues. CDR3 residues: CASISPEEKLFF. CDR3 bases: TGTGCCAGCATCAGTCCGGAGGAAAAACTGTTTTTT.

This chain links TRBV6-5 with TRBJ1-1; the D is unclear. The germline gives CDR1 MNHEY, CDR2 SVGAGI. This CDR3 has 14 residues. V gave up 8 bases and J gave up 5 bases, with 18 bases separating them. The CDR3 bases are TGTGCCAGCTTCGTAGGCCTCTCCAGGACTGAAGCTTTCTTT. This sequence encodes CASFVGLSRTEAFF.